One and the same sample provided the 20 T cell receptor beta chains below, sequenced in a study of identical twins. TCRdb reanalysed the 5' RACE reads using MiXCR and keeps one entry per CDR3 protein. The repertoire holds about 200,000 distinct CDR3 sequences, around 6.8% seen once, with less than 2% in the top ten. In addition, the sample was reused for a study of yellow fever vaccine responses in identical twins.

What was sequenced was memory (CD45RO+) T cells sorted from blood. Every receptor here comes from a woman between 18 and 29 years old in good health.

The V call is TRBV4-2, the J call TRBJ1-1, with D unclear. Trimming left V 6 bases short and J 2 bases short, with 13 bases between. Germline values: CDR1 LGHNA, CDR2 YNFKEQ. This CDR3 region has 14 residues. The CDR3 loop reads CASSRNGKNTEAFF. Here the CDR3 DNA reads TGTGCCAGCAGTCGAAACGGGAAAAACACTGAAGCTTTCTTT.

This clonotype was picked up a small number of times. The chain combines TRBV12-3 or TRBV12-4 with TRBJ2-1, with TRBD1 as a possible D gene (6 bases). With 3 bases removed from V and 0 bases from J, the gap between germline ends came to 21 bases. This CDR3 comprises 19 residues. The CDR3 DNA follows: TGTGCCAGCAGTTTTATCGTGGGGTTGGGGACAAGCTCCTACAATGAGCAGTTCTTC. Translating gives CASSFIVGLGTSSYNEQFF.

This clonotype was counted between two and nine times. The genes are TRBV6-2 or TRBV6-3 and TRBJ2-7; a weak D match, TRBD1 (6 bases). Germline lookup yields CDR1 MNHEY and CDR2 SVGEGT. This CDR3 is 14 amino acids long. Between the trimmed V and J ends, which lost 6 bases and 6 bases, there was a span of 18 bases. The CDR3 DNA is TGTGCCAGCAGGGAAGGGGGAAGAAGCGGCGAGCAGTACTTC. It codes for CASREGGRSGEQYF.

This clonotype has only one observation. This chain uses TRBV10-3 with TRBJ2-3; TRBD2 matches 14 bases. Per the germline V gene, CDR1 is ENHRY and CDR2 is SYGVKD. The CDR3 consists of 15 residues. With V trimmed by 8 bases and J by 3 bases, 4 bases remained unmatched. The CDR3 is CAIGTSGSKTDTQYF. Here the CDR3 DNA reads TGTGCCATCGGGACTAGCGGGAGTAAAACAGATACGCAGTATTTT.

This clonotype was seen more than once but under ten times. V gene TRBV7-9 combines with J gene TRBJ2-3; D remains ambiguous. The CDR3 spans 14 residues. Trimming cost V 1 base and J 5 bases, with 10 bases left between them. Germline CDR1 reads SEHNR; CDR2 reads FQNEAQ (reference sequence). In DNA, the CDR3 is TGTGCCAGCAGCTTAGTTCTTCGAGGAGATACGCAGTATTTT. Amino acid sequence: CASSLVLRGDTQYF.

This clonotype was recorded at least ten times. The rearrangement links TRBV3-1 to TRBJ1-1; D ambiguous. The germline V gene has CDR1 LGHDT and CDR2 YNNKEL (reference sequence). V gave up 0 bases and J gave up 1 base, with 6 bases separating them. The CDR3 totals 14 residues. The chain's CDR3 is CASSQEGGNTEAFF. CDR3 nucleotide sequence: TGTGCCAGCAGCCAAGAAGGAGGGAACACTGAAGCTTTCTTT. Based on the CDR3 plus reference TRBV3-1 and TRBJ1-1, the full variable domain is DTAVSQTPKYLVTQMGNDKSIKCEQNLGHDTMYWYKQDSKKFLKIMFSYNNKELIINETVPNRFSPKSPDKAHLNLHINSLELGDSAVYFCASSQEGGNTEAFFGQGTRLTVV.

This clonotype turned up a few times. This chain connects TRBV28 to TRBJ2-4; possibly TRBD2 for D (7 bases). The CDR3 has 14 amino acids. The germline V gene has CDR1 MDHEN and CDR2 SYDVKM. Trimming shortened V by 10 bases and J by 7 bases, and 20 bases separated the two germline ends. The CDR3 region has the DNA TGTGCCACCACAGGGAGGGGAACAGCGAACATTCAGTACTTC. As protein: CATTGRGTANIQYF.

The chain links TRBV5-1 to TRBJ1-3, with no clear D. V was cut by 1 base and J by 3 bases, with 5 bases left in between. Germline V gene sequence: CDR1 SGHRS, CDR2 YFSETQ. CDR3 length: 13 amino acids. The CDR3 is CASSLQSGNTIYF. As DNA, the CDR3 is TGCGCCAGCAGCTTGCAAAGTGGAAACACCATATATTTT.

This clonotype has at least ten counts. This chain connects TRBV5-6 to TRBJ2-1, with 7 bases aligning to TRBD1. Germline lookup yields CDR1 SGHDT and CDR2 YYEEEE. This CDR3 spans 16 amino acids. V lost 1 base to trimming and J lost 4 bases; unmatched junction nucleotides: 8. As DNA, the CDR3 is TGTGCCAGCAGCTTGACCCAGGGGGTTGGGTACAATGAGCAGTTCTTC. Protein sequence: CASSLTQGVGYNEQFF. Variable domain in full (rest from reference TRBV5-6 and TRBJ2-1): DAGVTQSPTHLIKTRGQQVTLRCSPKSGHDTVSWYQQALGQGPQFIFQYYEEEERQRGNFPDRFSGHQFPNYSSELNVNALLLGDSALYLCASSLTQGVGYNEQFFGPGTRLTVL.

The chain joins TRBV28 to TRBJ2-5; the match to TRBD2 covers 11 bases. After removal of 10 bases from V and 4 bases from J, the junction contained 14 bases not matched to a gene. Germline assignment: CDR1 MDHEN and CDR2 SYDVKM. This CDR3 is built from 16 residues. The CDR3 region is CATRLAGRIVGETQYF. The CDR3 bases are TGTGCCACTCGACTAGCGGGGAGGATAGTGGGAGAGACCCAGTACTTC.

In this sample, this clonotype turned up a few times. The genes are TRBV27 and TRBJ2-1; D is unclear. This CDR3 region has 14 residues. In germline, CDR1 is MNHEY, CDR2 SMNVEV (reference sequence). V was cut by 3 bases and J by 6 bases, with 12 bases left in between. This CDR3 is CASSLPPGGNEQFF. The CDR3 DNA reads as TGTGCCAGCAGTTTGCCTCCCGGCGGCAATGAGCAGTTCTTC.

This clonotype was found many times. The chain is built from TRBV20-1 and TRBJ2-3, with D perhaps TRBD2 (7 bases). Germline CDR1 is DFQATT and CDR2 is SNEGSKA (reference sequence). This CDR3 region has 15 residues. With 7 bases removed from V and 0 bases from J, the gap between germline ends came to 17 bases. CDR3 bases: TGCAGTGTTGGGGGGGGCCCGGCTAGCACAGATACGCAGTATTTT. Protein product: CSVGGGPASTDTQYF.

The chain employs TRBV15 and TRBJ1-4; 7 nucleotides align to TRBD1. The V gene's germline CDR1 is LNHNV and CDR2 YYDKDF (reference sequence). Trimming removed 6 bases from V and 3 bases from J; junction bases left unmatched: 7. This CDR3 has 15 residues. The CDR3 DNA is TGTGCCACCAGACTGGACAGGCGCTCTAATGAAAAACTGTTTTTT. It yields the protein CATRLDRRSNEKLFF.

This clonotype was observed a few times. V is TRBV14 and J is TRBJ2-7; 7 positions match TRBD2. CDR1 and CDR2 from the germline V gene are SGHDN and FVKESK. The CDR3 is 15 amino acids. After removal of 3 bases from V and 4 bases from J, the junction contained 9 bases not matched to a gene. In nucleotides, the CDR3 is TGTGCCAGCAGCCACTATACTAGCGCGGGTTACGAGCAGTACTTC. Its protein is CASSHYTSAGYEQYF.

This chain joins TRBV4-1 and TRBJ2-7; 10 bases are a match to TRBD1. V lost 2 bases to trimming and J lost 6 bases; unmatched junction nucleotides: 1. CDR1 is MGHRA, CDR2 YSYEKL, per germline. This CDR3 is built from 13 residues. The CDR3 DNA reads TGCGCCAGCAGCCAAAGGACAGGGGGCGAGCAGTACTTC. It translates to CASSQRTGGEQYF.

This clonotype was counted only a few times. This chain uses TRBV6-1 with TRBJ2-2; D remains ambiguous. This CDR3 has 14 residues. With 6 bases removed from V and 1 base from J, the gap between germline ends came to 9 bases. Germline V gene lookup returns CDR1 MNHNS and CDR2 SASEGT. CDR3 DNA sequence: TGTGCCAGCAGAACCTTTTTGAACACCGGGGAGCTGTTTTTT. Encoded protein: CASRTFLNTGELFF.

This clonotype occurred many times. This chain connects TRBV27 to TRBJ2-7; 7 bases agree with TRBD1. The germline V gene encodes CDR1 MNHEY and CDR2 SMNVEV (reference sequence). J gave up 6 bases and V 4 bases, and 6 bases lay outside the gene matches. This CDR3 is 13 amino acids long. The CDR3 DNA reads as TGTGCCAGCAGTTCATCAGGGGGTCTCGAGCAGTACTTC. It is translated as CASSSSGGLEQYF.

At least ten counts were recorded for this clonotype. The J gene is TRBJ1-1, the V gene TRBV29-1; TRBD1 is a possible D gene (6 bases). V gave up 4 bases and J gave up 1 base, with 10 bases separating them. The CDR3 length is 13 residues. In germline, CDR1 is SQVTM, CDR2 ANQGSEA. The CDR3: CSVADSRNTEAFF. As DNA, the CDR3 is TGCAGCGTTGCGGACAGCCGGAACACTGAAGCTTTCTTT.

The sample holds many counts of this clonotype. The chain has TRBV28 and TRBJ2-7; D unresolved. CDR3 length: 14 residues. Germline V lookup: CDR1 MDHEN, CDR2 SYDVKM. Deletions cut 2 bases from V and 0 bases from J, with 8 bases between. The CDR3 loop is CASSLRAGSYEQYF. CDR3 nucleotide sequence: TGTGCCAGCAGTTTAAGAGCCGGCTCCTACGAGCAGTACTTC.

The chain couples TRBV10-3 to TRBJ2-7; 7 bases match TRBD1. Per the germline V gene, CDR1 is ENHRY and CDR2 is SYGVKD. The CDR3 runs to 12 residues. With 5 bases clipped from V and 5 bases from J, the junction kept 3 bases outside the gene matches. DNA for the CDR3: TGTGCCATCAGTCGCGACAGGGACGAGCAGTACTTC. Its protein is CAISRDRDEQYF.